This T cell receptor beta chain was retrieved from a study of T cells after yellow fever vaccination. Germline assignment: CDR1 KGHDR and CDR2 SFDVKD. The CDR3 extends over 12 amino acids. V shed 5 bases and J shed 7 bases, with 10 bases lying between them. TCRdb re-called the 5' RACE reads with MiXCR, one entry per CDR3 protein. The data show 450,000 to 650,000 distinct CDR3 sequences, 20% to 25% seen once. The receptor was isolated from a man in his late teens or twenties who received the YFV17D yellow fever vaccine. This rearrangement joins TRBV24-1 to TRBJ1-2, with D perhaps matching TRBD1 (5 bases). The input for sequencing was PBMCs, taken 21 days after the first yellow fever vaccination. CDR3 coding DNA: TGTGCCACCAGTGTAGGGGATCGTGGCTACACCTTC. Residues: CATSVGDRGYTF.